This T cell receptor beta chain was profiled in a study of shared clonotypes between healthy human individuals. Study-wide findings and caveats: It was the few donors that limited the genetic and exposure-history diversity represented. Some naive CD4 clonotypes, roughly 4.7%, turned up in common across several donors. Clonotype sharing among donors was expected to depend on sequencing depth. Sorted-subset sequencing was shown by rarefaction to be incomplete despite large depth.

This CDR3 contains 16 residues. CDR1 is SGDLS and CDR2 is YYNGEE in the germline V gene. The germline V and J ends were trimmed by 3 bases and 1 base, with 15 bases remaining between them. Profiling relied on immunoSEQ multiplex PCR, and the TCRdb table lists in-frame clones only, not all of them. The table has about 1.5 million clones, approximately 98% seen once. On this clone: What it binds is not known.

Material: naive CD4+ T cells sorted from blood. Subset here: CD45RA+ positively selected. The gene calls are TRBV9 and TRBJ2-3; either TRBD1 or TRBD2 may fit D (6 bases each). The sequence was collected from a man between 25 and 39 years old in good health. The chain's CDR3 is CASSGRTAGGTDTQYF. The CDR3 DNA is TGTGCCAGCAGCGGACGGACAGCGGGCGGCACAGATACGCAGTATTTT.